The clone carrying this T cell receptor beta chain was seen a few times. Per germline, CDR1 SQVTM and CDR2 ANQGSEA. The V gene lost 4 bases and the J gene lost 1 base, with 8 bases spanning the gap. The CDR3 has 13 amino acids. Assay: immunoSEQ multiplex PCR; the TCRdb copy retains only in-frame clones and omits some. Of about 150,000 clones listed, 93% were seen once; the top ten hold under 2.5%. This sample is part of a study of control samples from healthy donors and cancer patients. The chain links TRBV29-1 to TRBJ2-4; D perhaps matches TRBD1 (6 bases). The sequencing sample was made of blood. The TCR comes from a middle-aged man in good health. The CDR3 is CSVAQGAKNIQYF. The CDR3 DNA follows: TGCAGCGTTGCCCAGGGGGCCAAAAACATTCAGTACTTC. The full variable domain, rest sourced from reference TRBV29-1 and TRBJ2-4, is SAVISQKPSRDICQRGTSLTIQCQVDSQVTMMFWYRQQPGQSLTLIATANQGSEATYESGFVIDKFPISRPNLTFSTLTVSNMSPEDSSIYLCSVAQGAKNIQYFGAGTRLSVL.